These 23 T cell receptor beta chains were all obtained from the same sample, sequenced in a study of T cells in tuberculosis listed by TCRdb under 2018. This specimen's time point label, interpreted: new active TB diagnosis, blood taken before or within 7 days of starting treatment. Library preparation used the immunoSEQ multiplex PCR assay. TCRdb's version of the immuneACCESS table is confined to in-frame rearrangements and falls short of the full clone set. An unresolved V gene accounts for under half of the shortfall where checked; the remainder is of unknown origin. The sample includes about 50,000 clones, with more than 90% observed a single time. The leading ten clones occupy approximately 1.5% of the sample. The source material was PBMCs, sampled at tuberculosis diagnosis. The receptor set was obtained from an adult with tuberculosis.

The chain carries TRBV6-6 and TRBJ2-7, with 10 bases that match TRBD1. The CDR3 spans 15 residues. Per germline, CDR1 MNHNY and CDR2 SVGAGI (reference sequence). After removal of 7 bases from V and 1 base from J, the junction contained 7 bases not matched to a gene. The CDR3 protein is CASTPGQGFSYEQYF. CDR3 nucleotides: TGTGCCAGCACCCCGGGACAGGGGTTTTCCTACGAGCAGTACTTC.

This chain connects TRBV6-6 to TRBJ1-1; tentatively, D is TRBD1 (5 bases). The CDR3 has 14 amino acids. CDR1 is MNHNY and CDR2 is SVGAGI in the germline V gene (reference sequence). The V end lost 2 bases, the J end lost 0 bases, and 7 bases lay between the germline ends. CDR3 DNA: TGTGCCAGCAGTTACCCGACAGTGAACACTGAAGCTTTCTTT. Residues: CASSYPTVNTEAFF.

The chain uses TRBV7-9 and TRBJ2-7; a weak D match, TRBD2 (6 bases). The CDR3 is 15 amino acids. Germline CDR1 SEHNR, CDR2 FQNEAQ (reference sequence). Trimming left V 5 bases short and J 0 bases short, with 14 bases between. CDR3 in amino acids: CASSPSGYSSYEQYF. The DNA for the CDR3 is TGTGCCAGCAGCCCCAGCGGGTATAGCTCCTACGAGCAGTACTTC.

The rearrangement joins TRBV30 to TRBJ1-5; D is unclear. The germline V gene encodes CDR1 GTSNPN and CDR2 SVGIG (reference sequence). The CDR3 contains 14 residues. V was trimmed by 2 bases and J by 3 bases, leaving 11 bases between them. The DNA for the CDR3 is TGTGCCTGGAGTAAGGGAGGGCTCAATCAGCCCCAGCATTTT. Its translation: CAWSKGGLNQPQHF. The full variable domain, its missing parts supplied by reference TRBV30 and TRBJ1-5, is SQTIHQWPATLVQPVGSPLSLECTVEGTSNPNLYWYRQAAGRGLQLLFYSVGIGQISSEVPQNLSASRPQDRQFILSSKKLLLSDSGFYLCAWSKGGLNQPQHFGDGTRLSIL.

The genes are TRBV6-6 and TRBJ1-3, with 8 bases matching TRBD1. This CDR3 has 15 residues. Losses at the gene ends were 3 bases for V and 2 bases for J; bases not matched to a gene: 3. Germline-derived CDR1 and CDR2 are MNHNY and SVGAGI (reference sequence). The CDR3 sequence is CASSYQGATGNTIYF. The CDR3 coding sequence is TGTGCCAGCAGTTATCAGGGGGCGACTGGAAACACCATATATTTT.

V is TRBV28 and J is TRBJ1-2, with D unclear. The CDR3 is 14 residues long. CDR1 MDHEN and CDR2 SYDVKM come from the germline V gene. The germline V and J ends were trimmed by 2 bases and 2 bases, with 9 bases remaining between them. This CDR3 is CASSLRSMNYGYTF. CDR3 sequence (DNA): TGTGCCAGCAGTTTACGGTCCATGAACTATGGCTACACCTTC.

The chain uses TRBV5-1 and TRBJ1-2; D uncertain. This CDR3 has 15 amino acids. Germline CDR1 reads SGHRS; CDR2 reads YFSETQ. Trimming cost V 4 bases and J 0 bases, with 13 bases left between them. CDR3 residues: CASSPRVSANYGYTF. The CDR3 nucleotides are TGCGCCAGCAGCCCCCGAGTAAGCGCTAACTATGGCTACACCTTC.

The chain has TRBV11-2 and TRBJ1-2; the D is unclear. This CDR3 has 14 amino acids. V was shortened by 5 bases and J by 8 bases, with 18 bases between the two germline ends. Per germline, CDR1 SGHAT and CDR2 FQNNGV. The DNA of the CDR3 is TGTGCCAGCAGCGCCCGGGGTCAGGTGAACGGCTACACCTTC. This translates into CASSARGQVNGYTF.

V usage is TRBV29-1 and J usage is TRBJ2-1; 8 positions match TRBD1. The CDR3 runs 16 residues. The germline V gene has CDR1 SQVTM and CDR2 ANQGSEA. Trimming took 0 bases from V and 4 from J; bases not matched to a gene: 8. In DNA form, the CDR3 reads TGCAGCGTTGAAGATCCGCGACAGGGGCCTTACAATGAGCAGTTCTTC. Residues: CSVEDPRQGPYNEQFF.

V and J are TRBV6-5 and TRBJ1-2, with 9 positions matching TRBD1. The junction had 3 bases not matched to a gene; V was cut back by 2 bases and J by 2 bases. CDR3 length equals 15 residues. Germline assignment: CDR1 MNHEY and CDR2 SVGAGI. CDR3 region: CASSYVGQGNYGYTF. The CDR3 DNA follows: TGTGCCAGCAGTTACGTGGGACAGGGCAACTATGGCTACACCTTC.

V is TRBV29-1 and J is TRBJ2-1, with 12 bases fitting TRBD2. V lost 6 bases and J lost 8; bases outside the gene matches: 8. This CDR3 spans 14 amino acids. The germline gives CDR1 SQVTM, CDR2 ANQGSEA. CDR3 nucleotides: TGCAGCGTCCACACTAGCGGGAGGCTTGATGAGCAGTTCTTC. The encoded protein is CSVHTSGRLDEQFF.

The chain combines TRBV11-2 with TRBJ1-5, with D uncertain. CDR1 is SGHAT and CDR2 is FQNNGV in the germline V gene. The V gene lost 5 bases and the J gene lost 0 bases, with 11 bases spanning the gap. The CDR3 runs 15 residues. The CDR3 loop is CASSPGKASNQPQHF. The CDR3 DNA reads TGTGCCAGCAGCCCCGGGAAGGCTAGCAATCAGCCCCAGCATTTT.

The rearrangement links TRBV6-5 to TRBJ2-2, with a tentative D call TRBD2 (5 bases). V was clipped by 0 bases and J by 0 bases, with 8 bases between them. This CDR3 is 16 amino acids long. Germline V CDR1 and CDR2: MNHEY, SVGAGI. The CDR3 loop is CASSYSTTPNTGELFF. CDR3 DNA: TGTGCCAGCAGTTACTCGACTACCCCGAACACCGGGGAGCTGTTTTTT.

The rearrangement uses TRBV5-1 and TRBJ2-6; D remains ambiguous. The length of the CDR3 is 13 residues. The ends were cut back, 5 bases at V and 2 bases at J, with 5 bases in the middle. Germline V gene lookup returns CDR1 SGHRS and CDR2 YFSETQ. CDR3 coding DNA: TGCGCCAGCAGTCGTACTGGGGCCAACGTCCTGACTTTC. Its translation is CASSRTGANVLTF.

This sequence joins TRBV28 and TRBJ1-2; TRBD1 matches 10 bases. After removal of 5 bases from V and 8 bases from J, the junction contained 5 bases not matched to a gene. The CDR3 has 13 amino acids. Germline values: CDR1 MDHEN, CDR2 SYDVKM. This CDR3 is CASSGDRGLGYTF. CDR3 DNA sequence: TGTGCCAGCAGTGGGGACAGGGGTCTCGGCTACACCTTC.

The chain recombines TRBV11-2 with TRBJ1-1; D gene uncertain. Germline lookup yields CDR1 SGHAT and CDR2 FQNNGV. The CDR3 covers 16 residues. Trimming removed 5 bases from V and 0 bases from J, with 16 bases in between. CDR3 coding DNA: TGTGCCAGCAGCCCCGCCCTCCGGTATATGAACACTGAAGCTTTCTTT. Translated, it gives CASSPALRYMNTEAFF.

J is TRBJ2-2 and V is TRBV5-1; D gene unclear. The germline CDR1 and CDR2 sequences are SGHRS and YFSETQ. This CDR3 region has 15 residues. V gave up 2 bases and J gave up 1 base, with 9 bases separating them. CDR3 coding DNA: TGCGCCAGCAGCTTATTAGCCAAGAACACCGGGGAGCTGTTTTTT. It is translated as CASSLLAKNTGELFF.

The chain recombines TRBV5-1 with TRBJ2-6, with 7 nucleotides matching TRBD1. This CDR3 contains 15 residues. Germline CDR1 and CDR2: SGHRS and YFSETQ. Trimming cost V 4 bases and J 2 bases; bases outside gene matches: 3. CDR3 residues: CASSPGTAGANVLTF. CDR3 coding DNA: TGCGCCAGCAGCCCCGGGACAGCTGGGGCCAACGTCCTGACTTTC. Together with reference TRBV5-1 and TRBJ2-6, the CDR3 gives the full variable domain: KAGVTQTPRYLIKTRGQQVTLSCSPISGHRSVSWYQQTPGQGLQFLFEYFSETQRNKGNFPGRFSGRQFSNSRSEMNVSTLELGDSALYLCASSPGTAGANVLTFGAGSRLTVL.

The chain uses TRBV15 and TRBJ2-1, with TRBD2 identical over 10 bases. CDR3 length equals 14 residues. Losses at the gene ends were 6 bases for V and 5 bases for J; bases not matched to a gene: 4. The germline CDR1 and CDR2 sequences are LNHNV and YYDKDF (reference sequence). CDR3 region: CATRLAGVHNEQFF. In DNA form, the CDR3 reads TGTGCCACCAGGCTAGCGGGAGTGCACAATGAGCAGTTCTTC.

This rearrangement joins TRBV19 to TRBJ2-7; TRBD1 is a possible D gene (6 bases). Trimming pared 5 bases from V and 3 bases from J, leaving 14 bases between. CDR3 length: 14 amino acids. Germline assignment: CDR1 LNHDA and CDR2 SQIVND (reference sequence). The CDR3 here is CASSPGQTGYEQYF. DNA of the CDR3: TGTGCCAGTAGTCCTGGACAGACGGGCTACGAGCAGTACTTC.

This clone has just one count. This sequence joins TRBV4-1 and TRBJ2-7; D not certain. The CDR3 spans 14 residues. Trimming stripped 3 bases from V and 2 bases from J, with 11 bases between. Germline assignment: CDR1 MGHRA and CDR2 YSYEKL. CDR3 nucleotides: TGCGCCAGCAGCCATTCATACAAACCCTACGAGCAGTACTTC. This codes for CASSHSYKPYEQYF.

The V call is TRBV6-4, the J call TRBJ2-1, with D tentatively TRBD2 (5 bases). V was shortened by 5 bases and J by 2 bases, with 7 bases between the two germline ends. The V gene's germline CDR1 is MRHNA and CDR2 SNTAGT. The CDR3 is 13 residues long. CDR3 DNA sequence: TGTGCCAGCAGTCCCGGGGCCTACAATGAGCAGTTCTTC. This codes for CASSPGAYNEQFF.

The chain is built from TRBV21-1 and TRBJ2-2; the table's D call, TRBD1, has no DNA check behind it. TRBV21-1 is a documented pseudogene. The CDR3 has 13 residues. The CDR3 reads CASGRFNTGELFF. The CDR3 DNA is TGTGCCAGCGGGCGATTCAACACCGGGGAGCTGTTTTTT.